The following is a T cell receptor beta chain sequence with its context. As yet, its antigen is unknown. A read error may produce the germline difference seen at one junction end. The data were taken from a study of cytomegalovirus exposure and HLA in healthy donors. General study results and limits: In vitro experiments confirmed that a few CMV-associated chains were specific for CMV antigens. A classifier reportedly called cytomegalovirus status with high sensitivity and specificity.

Both 60 Vbeta primers and 13 Jbeta primers went into the PCR. This table comes from immunoSEQ multiplex PCR, and its TCRdb copy is limited to in-frame clones, with some not included. The top ten clones hold about 2% of a sample with 160,000 or so clones, less than 90% of them seen once. Looked up from germline, CDR1 is MNHEY and CDR2 is SVGAGI. The CDR3 runs 9 residues. Sequencing used PBMCs. The rearrangement joins TRBV6-5 to TRBJ1-1; D is undetermined. This TCR was recovered from a woman aged 18-30 years in good health and CMV-seronegative. CDR3 in amino acids: CASSEALSW. The DNA for the CDR3 is TGTGCCAGCAGTGAAGCTCTTTCGTGG.